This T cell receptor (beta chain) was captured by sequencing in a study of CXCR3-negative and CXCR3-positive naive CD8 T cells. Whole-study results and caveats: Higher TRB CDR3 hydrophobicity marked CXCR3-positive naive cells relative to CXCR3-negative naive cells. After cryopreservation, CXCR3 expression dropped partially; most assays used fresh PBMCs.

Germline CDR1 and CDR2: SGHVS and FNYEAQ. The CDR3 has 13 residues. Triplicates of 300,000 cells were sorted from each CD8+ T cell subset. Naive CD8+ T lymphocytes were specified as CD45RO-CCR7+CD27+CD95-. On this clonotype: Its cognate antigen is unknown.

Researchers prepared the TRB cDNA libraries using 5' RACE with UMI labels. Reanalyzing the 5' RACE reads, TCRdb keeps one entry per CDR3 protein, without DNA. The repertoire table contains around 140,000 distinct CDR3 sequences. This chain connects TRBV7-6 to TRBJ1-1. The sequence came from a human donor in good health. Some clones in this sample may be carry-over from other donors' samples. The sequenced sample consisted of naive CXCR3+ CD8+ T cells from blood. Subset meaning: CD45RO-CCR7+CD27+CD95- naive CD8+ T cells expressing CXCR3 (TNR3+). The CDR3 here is CASSLMETSEAFF.